These T cell receptor beta chains were read from a single sample in a study of T cells in Graves' hyperthyroidism and ophthalmopathy. TCRdb fed the multiplex PCR reads into MiXCR, producing one record per CDR3 protein. The table has around 600,000 distinct CDR3 sequences, 13% to 15% seen once; the top ten hold roughly 7%. The sample taken for sequencing was blood. These receptors were collected from a woman in her late teens or twenties with Graves' ophthalmopathy. Both conserved end residues are part of each CDR3. D genes are given only for firm matches. Clone size is shown for a subset of rows, as once, few, many or a class of expanded clone.

.	TRBV6-2/TRBV6-3	TRBD1	TRBJ1-4	CASSLRDRGYQLFF	TGTGCCAGCAGCCTCCGGGACAGGGGATATCAACTGTTTTTT
.	TRBV29-1	TRBD1	TRBJ1-2	CSVAGTGGHYGYTF	TGCAGCGTTGCAGGGACAGGAGGACACTATGGCTACACCTTC
.	TRBV5-5	TRBD2	TRBJ2-5	CASSLWGGKETQYF	TGTGCCAGCAGCTTGTGGGGGGGAAAAGAGACCCAGTACTTC
many	TRBV28	TRBD2	TRBJ2-1	CASSLLAEYNEQFF	TGTGCCAGCAGTCTACTAGCGGAATACAATGAGCAGTTCTTC
.	TRBV14	TRBD2	TRBJ2-7	CASSAGLAGVPPYYEQYF	TGTGCCAGCAGCGCGGGACTAGCGGGAGTTCCCCCTTACTACGAGCAGTACTTC
many	TRBV28	.	TRBJ1-5	CASSLRRGLYNQPQHF	TGTGCCAGCAGTTTAAGGCGGGGGTTGTACAATCAGCCCCAGCATTTT
many	TRBV5-1	.	TRBJ1-2	CASSFSPGEANYGYTF	TGCGCCAGCAGCTTTTCTCCAGGGGAGGCTAACTATGGCTACACCTTC
many	TRBV27	TRBD2	TRBJ2-6	CASSLGLADSGANVLTF	TGTGCCAGCAGTTTAGGACTAGCGGACTCTGGGGCCAACGTCCTGACTTTC
many	TRBV2	.	TRBJ2-7	CASSVLAYEQYF	TGTGCCAGCAGTGTCCTAGCCTACGAGCAGTACTTC
many	TRBV5-1	.	TRBJ2-1	CASSPGVKYNEQFF	TGCGCCAGCAGCCCGGGAGTGAAGTACAATGAGCAGTTCTTC
many	TRBV28	.	TRBJ2-1	CASSSPGSSYNEQFF	TGTGCCAGCAGTTCCCCGGGGAGTTCCTACAATGAGCAGTTCTTC
few	TRBV5-4	.	TRBJ1-3	CASSGGGGRIYGNTIYF	TGTGCCAGCAGCGGCGGCGGGGGCAGAATTTATGGAAACACCATATATTTT
many	TRBV20-1	.	TRBJ2-7	CSANKQGGYEQYF	TGCAGTGCTAACAAACAGGGAGGCTACGAGCAGTACTTC
.	TRBV6-2/TRBV6-3	.	TRBJ1-2	CASKPGVNYGYTF	TGTGCCAGCAAGCCTGGGGTTAACTATGGCTACACCTTC
many	TRBV7-8	.	TRBJ2-1	CASTKDVAGGGDEQFF	TGTGCCAGCACCAAAGACGTAGCGGGTGGGGGCGATGAGCAGTTCTTC
.	TRBV20-1	TRBD2	TRBJ2-7	CSARDAGGSYEQYF	TGCAGTGCTAGAGATGCAGGCGGGAGTTACGAGCAGTACTTC
once	TRBV24-1	.	TRBJ1-3	CATSDPSNSGNTIYF	TGTGCCACCAGTGATCCCTCGAACTCTGGAAACACCATATATTTT
many	TRBV27	.	TRBJ2-7	CASSLIRGDEQYF	TGTGCCAGCAGTTTAATACGTGGCGACGAGCAGTACTTC
many	TRBV7-9	.	TRBJ1-2	CASSLEVITLGYGYTF	TGTGCCAGCAGCTTAGAAGTGATTACCTTAGGGTATGGCTACACCTTC
many	TRBV28	.	TRBJ1-5	CASSLWGGRGNQPQHF	TGTGCCAGCAGTTTATGGGGGGGGAGAGGCAATCAGCCCCAGCATTTT
many	TRBV20-1	.	TRBJ1-2	CSASLTVGAYGYTF	TGCAGTGCTAGCCTAACAGTTGGGGCTTATGGCTACACCTTC
few	TRBV6-1	.	TRBJ2-3	CASSPKGADTQYF	TGTGCCAGCAGCCCGAAGGGGGCAGATACGCAGTATTTT
.	TRBV7-3	.	TRBJ1-5	CASSSGLHQPQHF	TGTGCCAGCAGCTCAGGGTTGCATCAGCCCCAGCATTTT
few	TRBV25-1	TRBD2	TRBJ2-7	CASSARARLAGFSYEQYF	TGTGCCAGCAGTGCTCGGGCCAGACTAGCGGGTTTCTCCTACGAGCAGTACTTC
few	TRBV15	TRBD1	TRBJ1-1	CATSGRAGGASVTEAFF	TGTGCCACCAGCGGGCGGGCAGGGGGCGCTTCGGTCACTGAAGCTTTCTTT
many	TRBV3-1	.	TRBJ1-5	CASSRELSNQPQHF	TGTGCCAGCAGCCGGGAACTGAGCAATCAGCCCCAGCATTTT
once	TRBV7-2	TRBD1	TRBJ1-2	CASSPGTVYGYAF	TGTGCCAGCAGCCCGGGGACAGTCTATGGCTACGCCTTC
many	TRBV4-2	.	TRBJ2-7	CASSQSSGYEQYF	TGTGCCAGCAGCCAATCATCGGGCTACGAGCAGTACTTC
many	TRBV12-3/TRBV12-4	.	TRBJ1-1	CASSLSAGEAFF	TGTGCCAGCAGTTTAAGCGCAGGTGAAGCTTTCTTT
many	TRBV11-2	.	TRBJ2-2	CASSLGAPNTGELFF	TGTGCCAGCAGCTTAGGGGCCCCGAACACCGGGGAGCTGTTTTTT
many	TRBV5-1	TRBD2	TRBJ2-1	CASSATSGTYNEQFF	TGCGCCAGCAGCGCGACTAGCGGGACATACAATGAGCAGTTCTTC
few	TRBV5-1	.	TRBJ1-2	CASSLDQQVYGYTF	TGCGCCAGCAGCTTGGATCAGCAAGTTTATGGCTACACCTTC
.	TRBV29-1	TRBD1	TRBJ2-7	CSVGGGLSYEQYF	TGCAGCGTTGGAGGGGGCCTATCCTACGAGCAGTACTTC
many	TRBV12-3/TRBV12-4	TRBD1	TRBJ2-7	CASSFRGQATYEQYF	TGTGCCAGCAGTTTTCGGGGACAGGCAACCTACGAGCAGTACTTC
many	TRBV6-1	.	TRBJ2-7	CASSVEGRGAYEQYF	TGTGCCAGCAGTGTGGAGGGCAGGGGGGCCTACGAGCAGTACTTC
many	TRBV12-3/TRBV12-4	TRBD1	TRBJ2-3	CASSGRQGIKLTDTQYF	TGTGCCAGCAGTGGAAGACAGGGAATAAAGCTCACAGATACGCAGTATTTT
few	TRBV6-6	TRBD1	TRBJ2-7	CASSYDNRGAAYEQYF	TGTGCCAGCAGTTACGATAACAGGGGGGCGGCATACGAGCAGTACTTC
few	TRBV9	.	TRBJ1-3	CASTPGGLSGNTIYF	TGTGCCAGCACTCCGGGGGGACTCTCTGGAAACACCATATATTTT
many	TRBV2	.	TRBJ1-4	CASSPRAGSRSGEKLFF	TGTGCCAGCAGTCCGAGGGCAGGGAGCCGTAGTGGTGAAAAACTGTTTTTT
few	TRBV28	.	TRBJ2-7	CASINQRQTYEQYF	TGTGCCAGCATCAACCAGAGACAGACCTACGAGCAGTACTTC
.	TRBV6-6	.	TRBJ2-7	CASSYSSGPLNEQYF	TGTGCCAGCAGTTACTCTAGCGGCCCACTCAATGAGCAGTACTTC
many	TRBV24-1	.	TRBJ2-2	CATSDLTDNTGELFF	TGTGCCACCAGTGATTTGACAGACAACACCGGGGAGCTGTTTTTT
.	TRBV4-1	.	TRBJ2-3	CASSQDGRRTSTDTQYF	TGCGCCAGCAGCCAAGACGGCCGGAGAACTAGCACAGATACGCAGTATTTT
many	TRBV6-1	TRBD1	TRBJ2-7	CASSFTRSRTGGYEQYF	TGTGCCAGCAGTTTTACTCGGAGCAGGACAGGGGGCTACGAGCAGTACTTC
.	TRBV18	TRBD2	TRBJ2-1	CASSSTSVNDNEQFF	TGTGCCAGCTCATCGACTAGCGTGAATGATAATGAGCAGTTCTTC